This T cell receptor (beta chain) was identified in a study of cytomegalovirus exposure and HLA in healthy donors. With 60 Vbeta and 13 Jbeta primers, the PCR was carried out. Produced via immunoSEQ multiplex PCR; TCRdb's table is partial and in-frame only. The sample lists about 130,000 clones, roughly 79% occurring once. Trimming took 7 bases from V and 4 from J, leaving 9 bases between them. This CDR3 contains 12 residues. Germline V gene sequence: CDR1 MNHEY, CDR2 SVGAGI. Sequenced: PBMCs. The chain couples TRBV6-5 to TRBJ2-3; weak D call: TRBD2 (5 bases). This TCR derives from a woman between 40 and 55 years old in good health and CMV-seronegative. The DNA for the CDR3 is TGTGCCAGCACCAGCGGCTCAGATACGCAGTATTTT. As protein: CASTSGSDTQYF.